This T cell receptor beta chain was identified during a study of T cell responses to AZD1222 COVID-19 vaccine. Study-level points and caveats: Only five to seven AZD1222 recipients were seropositive at baseline. Of spike-specific TCRs, nearly half reportedly target regions left unmutated in variants. Spike-specific TCR depth and breadth grew after two AZD1222 doses.

This table comes from immunoSEQ multiplex PCR, and its TCRdb copy is limited to in-frame clones, with some not included. The sample shows roughly 130,000 clones, 87% of them seen only once. V lost 6 bases and J 4 bases, leaving 12 bases between the germline ends. Per the germline V gene, CDR1 is MRHNA and CDR2 is SNTAGT. This CDR3 has 13 residues. This clone was seen a single time. What it binds is not known. V gene TRBV6-4 combines with J gene TRBJ1-1; tentatively, D is TRBD1 (6 bases). The sequence derives from an adult in good health. The source material was peripheral blood, sampled on day 0 of AZD1222 vaccination. Written as DNA, the CDR3 is TGTGCCAGCAGGTACAGGGTCACCACTGAAGCTTTCTTT. Its translation: CASRYRVTTEAFF.